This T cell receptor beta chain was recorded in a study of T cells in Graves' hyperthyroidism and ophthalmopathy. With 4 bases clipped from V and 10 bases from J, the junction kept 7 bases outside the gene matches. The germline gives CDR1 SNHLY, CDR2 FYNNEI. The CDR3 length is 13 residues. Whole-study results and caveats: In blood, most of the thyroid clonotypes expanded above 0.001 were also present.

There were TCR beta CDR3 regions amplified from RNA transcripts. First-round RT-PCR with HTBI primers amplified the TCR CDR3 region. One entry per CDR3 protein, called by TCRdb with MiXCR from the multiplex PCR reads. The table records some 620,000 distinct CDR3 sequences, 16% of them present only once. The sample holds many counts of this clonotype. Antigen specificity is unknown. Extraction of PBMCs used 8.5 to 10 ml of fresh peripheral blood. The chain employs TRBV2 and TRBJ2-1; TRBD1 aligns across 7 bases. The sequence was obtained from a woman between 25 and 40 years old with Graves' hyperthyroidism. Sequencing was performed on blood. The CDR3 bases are TGTGCCAGCAGTGGGACGAGGGGGCAAGAGCAGTTCTTC. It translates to CASSGTRGQEQFF.